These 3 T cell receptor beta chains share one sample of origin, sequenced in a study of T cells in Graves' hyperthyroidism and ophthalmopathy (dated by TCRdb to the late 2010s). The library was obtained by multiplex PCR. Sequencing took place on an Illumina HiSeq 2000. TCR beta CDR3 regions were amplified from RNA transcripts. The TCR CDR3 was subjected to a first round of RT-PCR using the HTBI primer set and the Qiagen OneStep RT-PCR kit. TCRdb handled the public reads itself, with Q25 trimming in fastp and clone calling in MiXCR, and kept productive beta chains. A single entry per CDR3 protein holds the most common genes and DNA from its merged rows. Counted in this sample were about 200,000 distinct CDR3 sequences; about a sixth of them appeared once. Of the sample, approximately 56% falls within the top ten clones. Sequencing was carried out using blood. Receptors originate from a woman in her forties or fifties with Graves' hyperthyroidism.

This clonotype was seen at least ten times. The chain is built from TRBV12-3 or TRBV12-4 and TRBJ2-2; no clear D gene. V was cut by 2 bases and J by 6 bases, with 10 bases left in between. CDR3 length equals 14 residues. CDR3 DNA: TGTGCCAGCAGTTTAACCGTGGGATCCGGGGAGCTGTTTTTT. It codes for CASSLTVGSGELFF.

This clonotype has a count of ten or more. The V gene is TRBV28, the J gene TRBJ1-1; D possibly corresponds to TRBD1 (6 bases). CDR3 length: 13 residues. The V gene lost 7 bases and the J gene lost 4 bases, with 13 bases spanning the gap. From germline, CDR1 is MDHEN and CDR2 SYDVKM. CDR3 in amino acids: CASINRASTEAFF. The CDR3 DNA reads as TGTGCCAGCATAAACAGGGCCAGCACTGAAGCTTTCTTT.

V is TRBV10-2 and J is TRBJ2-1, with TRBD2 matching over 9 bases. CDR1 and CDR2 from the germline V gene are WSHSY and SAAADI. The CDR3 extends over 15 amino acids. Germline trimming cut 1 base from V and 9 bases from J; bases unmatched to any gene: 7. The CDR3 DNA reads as TGCGCCAGCAGTGAGTTGCGGGAGGGCCGCGGTGAGCAGTTCTTC. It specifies CASSELREGRGEQFF.